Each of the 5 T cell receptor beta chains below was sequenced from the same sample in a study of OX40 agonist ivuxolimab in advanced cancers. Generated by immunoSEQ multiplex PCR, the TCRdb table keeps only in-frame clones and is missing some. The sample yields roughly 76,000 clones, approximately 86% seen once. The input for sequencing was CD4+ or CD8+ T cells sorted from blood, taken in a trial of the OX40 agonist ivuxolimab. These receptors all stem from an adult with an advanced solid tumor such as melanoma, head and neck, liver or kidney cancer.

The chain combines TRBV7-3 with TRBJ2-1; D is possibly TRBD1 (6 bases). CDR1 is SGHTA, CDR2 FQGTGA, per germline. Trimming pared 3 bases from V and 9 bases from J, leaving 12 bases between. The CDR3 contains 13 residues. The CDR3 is CASSFLAGAEQFF. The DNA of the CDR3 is TGTGCCAGCAGCTTTCTAGCAGGGGCTGAGCAGTTCTTC.

CDR3 DNA: TGTGCCAGCAGTCCTAGACTGAGTAGCAATCAGCCCCAGCATTTT. As protein: CASSPRLSSNQPQHF. The chain joins TRBV6-5 to TRBJ1-5; D is ambiguous. Trimming removed 5 bases at V and 0 bases at J, with 11 bases between. The germline V gene has CDR1 MNHEY and CDR2 SVGAGI. The CDR3 runs to 15 residues.

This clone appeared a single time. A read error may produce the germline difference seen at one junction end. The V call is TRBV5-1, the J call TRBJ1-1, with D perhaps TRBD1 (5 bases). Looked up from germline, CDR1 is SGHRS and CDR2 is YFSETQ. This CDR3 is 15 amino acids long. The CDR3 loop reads CASSLGLKRNTEAFF. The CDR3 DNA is TGCGCCAGCAGTTTGGGACTTAAGAGGAACACTGAAGCTTTCTTT.

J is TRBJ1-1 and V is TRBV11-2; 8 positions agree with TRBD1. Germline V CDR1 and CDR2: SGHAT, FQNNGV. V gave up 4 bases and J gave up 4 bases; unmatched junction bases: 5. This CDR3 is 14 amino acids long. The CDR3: CASSSQGARTEAFF. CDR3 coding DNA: TGTGCCAGCAGCTCTCAGGGGGCCCGCACTGAAGCTTTCTTT.

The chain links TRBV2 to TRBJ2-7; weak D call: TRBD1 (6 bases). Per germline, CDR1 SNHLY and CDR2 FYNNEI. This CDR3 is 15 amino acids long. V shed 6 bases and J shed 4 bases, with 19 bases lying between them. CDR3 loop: CASRLAPGQLYEQYF. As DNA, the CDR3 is TGTGCCAGCAGACTCGCACCGGGACAATTATACGAGCAGTACTTC.